What follows describes a single TCR beta chain. No cognate antigen has been identified for it. No much larger clonotype is one base removed from it; base qualities were not supplied. The sample comes from a study of glioma-infiltrating T cells (TCRdb year 2016). Background for the entire study: TCR alpha- and beta-chain repertoires were sequenced from glioma tissue, non-neoplastic brain tissue and matched peripheral blood mononuclear cells. Each tissue-infiltrating repertoire was compared with the same patient's peripheral blood repertoire to measure divergence between tissue and blood T-cell populations. The paired cohort comprised three low-grade glioma patients, about 8 primary glioblastoma patients and three non-glioma patients contributing non-neoplastic brain tissue. What the study reported, not specific to this receptor: Very few CDR3 sequences were shared between tissue and blood, attributed to high CDR3 diversity and limited sampling. Small numbers underpinned the group comparisons: under ten glioblastoma patients, three low-grade glioma patients and three non-neoplastic patients. VJ-independent divergence between tissue and blood was below expectation in non-neoplastic patients but above expectation in all gliomas, especially low-grade gliomas.

The iRepertoire nested amplicon-rescue multiplex PCR (arm-PCR) platform was used to amplify TCR alpha and beta CDR3 regions from RNA. The input for one-step reverse transcription and amplification was 100-400 ng of either tissue mRNA or PBMC total RNA. After bead purification, a secondary multiplex PCR added Illumina adapters, and libraries were gel-purified between 200 and 400 bp. Demultiplexing relied on internal 6-nucleotide barcodes carried by the libraries. Libraries were sequenced on an Illumina MiSeq with 2x220 or 2x250 nucleotide paired-end reads. In the paper's pipeline: Paired reads were merged using FLASH 1.2.11 and were aligned to the GRCh37 human genome using BWA-MEM, after which TRA and TRB reads were extracted. V and J assignment used an IMGT-derived reference of cassette sequences and CDR3 motifs that included pseudogenes. Reads were translated in three frames, and productive CDR3s were defined by a C…FGXG motif without stop codons. Clonotypes were defined as unique combinations of V-J cassette pair and CDR3 amino acid sequence. Reads were filtered by Hamming distance, thresholded by each sample's sequence error rate in mapped regions. TCRdb itself trimmed the public reads at Q25 with fastp, ran MiXCR and retained productive beta chains. Every distinct CDR3 protein forms one entry, paired with its most common genes and DNA. TCRdb's processing, not the authors' own work, is the source of the V and J calls. The sample includes about 190,000 distinct CDR3 sequences, with 32% observed a single time. The ten most abundant clones make up over 20% of the sample.

Including cysteine and phenylalanine, the CDR3 has 15 amino acids. The CDR3 DNA has 45 bases and is translated from base 1. Cut back by 1 base and 6 bases, the V and J ends lie 15 bases apart. According to the germline V gene (reference sequence), CDR1 reads DFQATT and CDR2 reads SNEGSKA. The receptor comes from a human donor with low-grade glioma or glioblastoma, undergoing nonglioma brain surgery, or in good health (not recorded which). The specimen was glioma tissue, nonneoplastic brain tissue, or PBMCs (not recorded which). Recombination linked TRBV20-1 to TRBJ2-2; the D segment may tentatively be TRBD1 or TRBD2, each giving 6 matched bases. The CDR3 here reads CSARGDTGASGELFF. The DNA sequence is given as TGCAGTGCTAGAGGCGACACGGGGGCGTCCGGGGAGCTGTTTTTT.